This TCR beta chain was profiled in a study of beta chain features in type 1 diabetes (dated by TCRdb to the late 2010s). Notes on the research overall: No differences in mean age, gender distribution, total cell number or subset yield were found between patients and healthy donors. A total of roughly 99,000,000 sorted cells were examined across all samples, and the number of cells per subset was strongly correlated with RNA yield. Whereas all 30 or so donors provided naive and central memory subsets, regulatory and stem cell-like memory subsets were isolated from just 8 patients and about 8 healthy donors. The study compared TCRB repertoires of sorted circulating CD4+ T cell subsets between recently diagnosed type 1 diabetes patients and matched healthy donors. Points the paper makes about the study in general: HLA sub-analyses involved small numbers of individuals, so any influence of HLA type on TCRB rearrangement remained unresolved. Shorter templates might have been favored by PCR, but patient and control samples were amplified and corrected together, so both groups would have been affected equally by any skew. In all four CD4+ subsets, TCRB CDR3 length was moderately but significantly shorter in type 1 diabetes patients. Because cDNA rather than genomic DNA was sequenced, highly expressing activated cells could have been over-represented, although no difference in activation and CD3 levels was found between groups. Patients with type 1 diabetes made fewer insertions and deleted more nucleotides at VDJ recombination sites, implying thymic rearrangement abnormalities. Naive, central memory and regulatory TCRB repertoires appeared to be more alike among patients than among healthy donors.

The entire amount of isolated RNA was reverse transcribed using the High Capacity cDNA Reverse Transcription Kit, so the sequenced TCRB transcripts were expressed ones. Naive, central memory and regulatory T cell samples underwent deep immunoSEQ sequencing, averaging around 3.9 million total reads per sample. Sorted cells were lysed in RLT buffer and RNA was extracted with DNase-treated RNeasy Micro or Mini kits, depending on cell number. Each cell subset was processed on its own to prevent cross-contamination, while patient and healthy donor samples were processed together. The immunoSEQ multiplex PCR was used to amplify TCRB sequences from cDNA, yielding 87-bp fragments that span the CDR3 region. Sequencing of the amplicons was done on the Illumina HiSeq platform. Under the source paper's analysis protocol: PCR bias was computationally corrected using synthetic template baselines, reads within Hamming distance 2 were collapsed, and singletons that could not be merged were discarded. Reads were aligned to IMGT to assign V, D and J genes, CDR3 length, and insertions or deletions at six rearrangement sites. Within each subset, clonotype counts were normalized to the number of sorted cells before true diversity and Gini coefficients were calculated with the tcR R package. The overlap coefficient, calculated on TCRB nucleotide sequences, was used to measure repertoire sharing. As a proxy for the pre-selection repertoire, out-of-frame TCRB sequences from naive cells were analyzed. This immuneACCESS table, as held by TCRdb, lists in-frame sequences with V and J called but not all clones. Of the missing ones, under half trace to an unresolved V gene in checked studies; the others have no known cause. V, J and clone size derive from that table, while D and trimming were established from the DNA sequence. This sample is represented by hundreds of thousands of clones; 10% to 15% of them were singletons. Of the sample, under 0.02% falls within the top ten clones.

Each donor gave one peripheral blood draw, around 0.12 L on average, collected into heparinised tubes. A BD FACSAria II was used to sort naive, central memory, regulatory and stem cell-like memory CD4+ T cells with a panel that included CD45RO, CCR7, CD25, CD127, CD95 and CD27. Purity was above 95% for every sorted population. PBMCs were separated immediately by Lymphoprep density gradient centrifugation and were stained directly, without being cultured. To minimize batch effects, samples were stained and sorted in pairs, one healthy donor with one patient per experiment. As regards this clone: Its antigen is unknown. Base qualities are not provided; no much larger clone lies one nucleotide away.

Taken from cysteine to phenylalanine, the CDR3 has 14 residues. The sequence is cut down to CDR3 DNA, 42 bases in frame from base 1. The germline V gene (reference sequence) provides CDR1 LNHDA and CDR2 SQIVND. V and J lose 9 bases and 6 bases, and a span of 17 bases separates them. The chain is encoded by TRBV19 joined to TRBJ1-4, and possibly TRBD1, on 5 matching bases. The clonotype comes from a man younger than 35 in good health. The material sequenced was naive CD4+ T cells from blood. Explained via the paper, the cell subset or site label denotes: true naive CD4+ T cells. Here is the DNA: TGTGCCAGCAACCCGGTGGGGGGAGATGAAAAACTGTTTTTT. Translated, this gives CASNPVGGDEKLFF.